This is a list of T cell receptor beta chains from one sample in a study of shared clonotypes between healthy human individuals. The table came from immunoSEQ multiplex PCR; TCRdb's copy has only in-frame clones and leaves some out. The sample yields 2,100,000 or so clones, under 97% seen once. Input material: naive CD4+ T cells sorted from blood. The receptor set was obtained from a young man in good health. The conserved cysteine and the conserved F or W are not part of the CDR3 here. Fields, in order: D gene, V gene, J gene, CDR3 length, CDR3 protein. A D gene is named only where the DNA matches it firmly.

>TRBD1|TRBV10-3|TRBJ1-2|12
AISGDGQVYGYT
>TRBD1|TRBV7-3|TRBJ1-1|13
ASSLQGTGTTEAF
>-|TRBV30|TRBJ1-5|11
AWNSNSNQPQH
>-|TRBV11-3|TRBJ2-6|14
ASSLGSGVGANVLT
>TRBD1|TRBV7-3|TRBJ2-7|11
ASSPRQGHLQY
>-|TRBV21-1|TRBJ2-6|16
ARKRRDGVTSGANVLT
>-|TRBV7-6|TRBJ2-7|9
ASSFGAVLY
>-|TRBV6-5|TRBJ2-2|12
ASSYFTSPGELF
>TRBD2|TRBV25-1|TRBJ2-1|15
ASSEIDGASGVLEQF
>-|TRBV7-9|TRBJ1-2|14
ASSLERTGRGDGYT
>-|TRBV5-1|TRBJ1-4|13
ASSFTRGTNEKLF
>TRBD1|TRBV7-9|TRBJ1-6|13
ASSATGPYNSPLH
>-|TRBV6-1|TRBJ2-1|13
ASSETERLYNEQF
>-|TRBV4-1|TRBJ2-7|13
ASSRLKTAGYEQY
>-|TRBV4-3|TRBJ2-5|11
ASSGRRGETQY
>TRBD1|TRBV6-1|TRBJ1-2|14
ASSVRQGAFGYGYT
>TRBD1|TRBV27|TRBJ2-7|15
ASSLQSRGGPFIEQY